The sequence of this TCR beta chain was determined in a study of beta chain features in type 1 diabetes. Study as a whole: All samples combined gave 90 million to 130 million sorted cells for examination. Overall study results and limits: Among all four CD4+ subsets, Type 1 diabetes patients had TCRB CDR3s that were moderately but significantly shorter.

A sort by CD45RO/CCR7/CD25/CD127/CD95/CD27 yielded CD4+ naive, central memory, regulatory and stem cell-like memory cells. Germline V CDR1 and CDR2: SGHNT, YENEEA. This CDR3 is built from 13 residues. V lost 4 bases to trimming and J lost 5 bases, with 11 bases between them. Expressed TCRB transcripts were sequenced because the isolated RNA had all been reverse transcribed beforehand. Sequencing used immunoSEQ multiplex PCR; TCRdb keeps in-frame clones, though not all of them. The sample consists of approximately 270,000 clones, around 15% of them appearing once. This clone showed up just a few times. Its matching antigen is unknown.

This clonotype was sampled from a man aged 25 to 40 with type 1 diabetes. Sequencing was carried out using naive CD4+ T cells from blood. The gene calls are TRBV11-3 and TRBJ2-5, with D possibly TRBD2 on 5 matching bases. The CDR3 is CASSSGWRETQYF. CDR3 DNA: TGTGCCAGCAGCTCGGGGTGGAGGGAGACCCAGTACTTC. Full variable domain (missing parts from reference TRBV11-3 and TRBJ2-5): EAGVVQSPRYKIIEKKQPVAFWCNPISGHNTLYWYLQNLGQGPELLIRYENEEAVDDSQLPKDRFSAERLKGVDSTLKIQPAELGDSAVYLCASSSGWRETQYFGPGTRLLVL.